Listed below are T cell receptor beta chains from one sample, sequenced in a study of blood T cell repertoires in COVID-19. Libraries were prepared by immunoSEQ multiplex PCR; TCRdb keeps only in-frame clonotypes and omits some of them. The sample has approximately 240,000 clones, approximately 86% seen once. The sample comprised peripheral blood. The receptors here all came from a woman aged 80 or older with active or convalescent COVID-19. Both conserved end residues are part of each CDR3. A D gene is named only where the DNA matches it firmly. Size values are once, few and many counts, or a class for expanded clones, and some rows have none.

TRBV18,TRBJ2-3,-,-,TGTGCCAGCTCCGTATTCGGGTCTGGGACAGATACGCAGTATTTT,CASSVFGSGTDTQYF
TRBV29-1,TRBJ2-1,TRBD2,-,TGCAGCGCCGGACTAGCACTTCCGAGCTCCTACAATGAGCAGTTCTTC,CSAGLALPSSYNEQFF
TRBV3-1/TRBV3-2,TRBJ2-1,TRBD2,-,TGTGCCAGCAGCCAGGGGACTAGCGGGAGATTGGGTGAGCAGTTCTTC,CASSQGTSGRLGEQFF
TRBV11-2,TRBJ2-1,-,-,TGTGCCAGCAGCTCGCGGGGCCGGAGTGAGCAGTTCTTC,CASSSRGRSEQFF
TRBV28,TRBJ1-2,TRBD1,-,TGTGCCAGCAGTACCCCCGGGACAGGCCCCGGGGGCTACACCTTC,CASSTPGTGPGGYTF
TRBV4-2,TRBJ1-6,-,-,TGTGCCAGCAGCCAACAGGGAGGAAATTCACCCCTCCACTTT,CASSQQGGNSPLHF
TRBV6-5,TRBJ1-2,TRBD1,-,TGTGCCAGCAGACTTACCGGGACAGGGCATGGCTACACCTTC,CASRLTGTGHGYTF
TRBV29-1,TRBJ1-3,-,-,TGCAGCGTAATGACAGAAACTGGAAACACCATATATTTT,CSVMTETGNTIYF
TRBV6-4,TRBJ2-3,TRBD1,-,TGTGCCAGCAGTGAACCAGGGGGAACCACAGATACGCAGTATTTT,CASSEPGGTTDTQYF
TRBV19,TRBJ1-2,-,-,TGTGCCAGTGGGAGTACTAGCCTGGTTGGCTACACCTTC,CASGSTSLVGYTF
TRBV6-2/TRBV6-3,TRBJ1-4,-,-,TGTGCCAGCAACCCCTTTGGAGCAACTAATGAAAAACTGTTTTTT,CASNPFGATNEKLFF
TRBV6-5,TRBJ2-3,TRBD2,-,TGTGCCAGCAGTTACGCCACTAGCGGGGGGGATTATACGCAGTATTTT,CASSYATSGGDYTQYF
TRBV2,TRBJ2-3,TRBD2,-,TGTGCCAGCGGACTAGCGGGAGGGAACACAGATACGCAGTATTTT,CASGLAGGNTDTQYF
TRBV12-3/TRBV12-4,TRBJ1-2,TRBD1,-,TGTGCCAGCAGTCGGGACAGCACCTATGGCTACACCTTC,CASSRDSTYGYTF
TRBV4-1,TRBJ1-1,-,once,TGCGCCAGCAGCCAAGATATGACAGGCCTAAACACTGAAGCTTTCTTT,CASSQDMTGLNTEAFF
TRBV5-1,TRBJ2-7,-,-,TGCGCCAGCAGCTTGGGGTCGACAGTAACCTACGAGCAGTACTTC,CASSLGSTVTYEQYF
TRBV5-5,TRBJ1-1,-,few,TGTGCCAGCAGCCTGGCATCCTCCAGGGCGAACACTGAAGCTTTCTTT,CASSLASSRANTEAFF
TRBV27,TRBJ2-1,-,-,TGTGCCAGCAGTTTAGGGCTAGCGAGGGGCAATGAGCAGTTCTTC,CASSLGLARGNEQFF
TRBV5-1,TRBJ1-5,-,-,TGCGCCAGCAGCTTGGCAGGGGTTAGCAATCAGCCCCAGCATTTT,CASSLAGVSNQPQHF
TRBV28,TRBJ2-7,-,-,TGTGCCAGCAGCCCCATCGGGAGAGGATTATACGAGCAGTACTTC,CASSPIGRGLYEQYF
TRBV7-6,TRBJ2-2,TRBD1,-,TGTGCCAGCAGCTATGAGACAGGGTTGAACACCGGGGAGCTGTTTTTT,CASSYETGLNTGELFF
TRBV6-5,TRBJ2-7,TRBD1,-,TGTGCCAGCAGTTACTCGAAGGGGACAGGGGGCCACGAGCAGTACTTC,CASSYSKGTGGHEQYF
TRBV6-5,TRBJ2-4,-,-,TGTGCCAGCGGACAGACGAACATTCAGTACTTC,CASGQTNIQYF
TRBV5-1,TRBJ1-1,TRBD1,-,TGCGCCAGCAGCTTGGTTGGCAGGGGGAGCACTGAAGCTTTCTTT,CASSLVGRGSTEAFF
TRBV5-1,TRBJ2-7,TRBD1,few,TGCGCCAGCAGCACCCAAGGGGGCGCGTACGAGCAGTACTTC,CASSTQGGAYEQYF